A single sample is the source of the 18 T cell receptor beta chains below, sequenced in a study of post-analysis software for immune sequencing data. General study points: When patients were compared with controls, 4 or 5 TRBV segments were more frequent, TRBV5-6, TRBV5-1 and TRBV20-1 among them.

TCR beta cDNA libraries included unique molecular identifiers. One entry per CDR3 protein, called by TCRdb with MiXCR from the PCR reads. The repertoire holds under 900,000 distinct CDR3 sequences, under 70% seen once, with about 4.8% in the top ten. These TCRs are of unknown antigen specificity. The specimen sequenced was blood. The receptors here all came from a girl between 5 and 17 years old with multiple sclerosis.

This clonotype occurred a few times. J is TRBJ2-5 and V is TRBV20-1; 7 nucleotides line up with TRBD1. The end of the DNA aligns better with TRBJ2-7, so the J call may be wrong. The CDR3 consists of 13 residues. Germline V lookup: CDR1 DFQATT, CDR2 SNEGSKA (reference sequence). Here the CDR3 reads CSAHDRASYEQYF. The CDR3 coding sequence is TGCAGTGCCCATGACAGGGCTTCCTACGAGCAGTACTTC.

This clonotype was observed a few times. The V gene is TRBV14, the J gene TRBJ2-3; D remains unclear. Germline V CDR1 and CDR2: SGHDN, FVKESK. V lost 2 bases, J lost 3 bases, and 12 bases lay in between. The length of the CDR3 is 15 residues. CDR3 sequence (DNA): TGTGCCAGCAGCCAAAGATCACCGAGAACAGATACGCAGTATTTT. It translates to CASSQRSPRTDTQYF.

This clonotype was counted between two and nine times. The V call is TRBV7-2, the J call TRBJ2-1, with 8 bases matching TRBD2. CDR3 length: 14 residues. Unmatched junction bases numbered 4, after V lost 3 bases and J lost 6 bases. CDR1 and CDR2 (germline): SGHTA, FQGNSA. The CDR3 spells CASSFPLAGNEQFF. The CDR3 coding sequence is TGTGCCAGCAGCTTCCCCCTAGCGGGCAATGAGCAGTTCTTC.

The rearrangement links TRBV20-1 to TRBJ1-1; unclear D gene. This CDR3 is 14 amino acids long. Germline V CDR1 and CDR2: DFQATT, SNEGSKA (reference sequence). V was clipped by 3 bases and J by 1 base, with 12 bases between them. In nucleotides, the CDR3 is TGCAGTGCTAGGGTATTCCGGAAGAACACTGAAGCTTTCTTT. Its translation: CSARVFRKNTEAFF.

This clonotype has only a few counts. The gene calls are TRBV6-1 and TRBJ2-5, with 14 bases identical to TRBD2. This CDR3 is 17 amino acids long. V lost 5 bases to trimming and J lost 4 bases; unmatched junction nucleotides: 9. Germline CDR1 MNHNS, CDR2 SASEGT. The CDR3 nucleotides read TGTGCCAGCAGTCAGGGACTAGCGGGAGTCATCCGAGAGACCCAGTACTTC. Amino acids: CASSQGLAGVIRETQYF.

This clonotype was counted only a few times. The chain couples TRBV6-1 to TRBJ2-4; 11 bases are a match to TRBD2. This CDR3 is 16 amino acids long. V was clipped by 4 bases and J by 6 bases; unmatched bases: 8. CDR1 and CDR2 from the germline V gene are MNHNS and SASEGT. CDR3 bases: TGTGCCAGCAGTGTGAGTAGCGGGAGGGCCGGAAACATTCAGTACTTC. Residues: CASSVSSGRAGNIQYF.

The rearrangement links TRBV3-1 to TRBJ2-1; no clear D. The CDR3 runs 17 residues. V lost 4 bases to trimming and J lost 6 bases, with 22 bases between them. Germline CDR1 reads LGHDT; CDR2 reads YNNKEL (reference sequence). The CDR3: CASSRIGGFGRVNEQFF. CDR3 nucleotide sequence: TGTGCCAGCAGCCGGATAGGCGGCTTCGGTAGGGTCAATGAGCAGTTCTTC.

V is TRBV12-5 and J is TRBJ2-2; D might be TRBD1 (6 bases). The length of the CDR3 is 18 residues. Germline assignment: CDR1 LGHNT and CDR2 FRNRAP. The V end was cut by 5 bases, the J end by 3 bases, with 22 bases between. The CDR3 loop reads CASGTMNGQLSDTGELFF. The CDR3 DNA reads as TGTGCTAGTGGTACGATGAATGGACAGCTCTCGGACACCGGGGAGCTGTTTTTT.

The sample holds a few counts of this clonotype. The chain recombines TRBV29-1 with TRBJ2-1; tentatively, D is TRBD1 or TRBD2 (6 bases each). This CDR3 has 11 amino acids. V was clipped by 6 bases and J by 9 bases, with 12 bases between them. The germline gives CDR1 SQVTM, CDR2 ANQGSEA. Written as DNA, the CDR3 is TGCAGCGTGTTCAAGGGGGGTGAGCAGTTCTTC. It yields the protein CSVFKGGEQFF.

This clonotype came up a few times. The J gene is TRBJ2-5, the V gene TRBV9, with D unresolved. The CDR3 sequence is 12 residues long. Germline loops: CDR1 SGDLS, CDR2 YYNGEE. V shed 2 bases and J shed 3 bases, with 5 bases lying between them. This CDR3 is CASSVSEETQYF. The CDR3 DNA reads TGTGCCAGCAGCGTCTCAGAAGAGACCCAGTACTTC.

V is TRBV6-1 and J is TRBJ2-1; D possibly matches TRBD1 or TRBD2 (6 bases each). V was trimmed by 1 base and J by 3 bases, leaving 10 bases between them. The CDR3 runs to 15 residues. Germline loops: CDR1 MNHNS, CDR2 SASEGT. The CDR3, as DNA: TGTGCCAGCAGTGAAGGAGGAGGGGGCTACAATGAGCAGTTCTTC. Residues: CASSEGGGGYNEQFF.

This clonotype was picked up a small number of times. The chain recombines TRBV29-1 with TRBJ1-1; 9 positions match TRBD1. CDR1 and CDR2 from the germline V gene are SQVTM and ANQGSEA. Trimming took 7 bases from V and 0 from J; bases not matched to a gene: 6. This CDR3 has 14 residues. The CDR3, as DNA: TGCAGCGCTTCAGGACAGGGGTTGAACACTGAAGCTTTCTTT. This sequence encodes CSASGQGLNTEAFF. Supplemented by reference TRBV29-1 and TRBJ1-1, the full variable domain reads SAVISQKPSRDICQRGTSLTIQCQVDSQVTMMFWYRQQPGQSLTLIATANQGSEATYESGFVIDKFPISRPNLTFSTLTVSNMSPEDSSIYLCSASGQGLNTEAFFGQGTRLTVV.

The chain recombines TRBV29-1 with TRBJ2-7; TRBD2 agrees at 13 bases. With 7 bases clipped from V and 3 bases from J, the junction kept 6 bases outside the gene matches. The germline gives CDR1 SQVTM, CDR2 ANQGSEA. The CDR3 is 14 amino acids. The CDR3 nucleotides are TGCAGCGCTCTAAGGACTAGCGGGAGCTACGAGCAGTACTTC. Its translation: CSALRTSGSYEQYF.

The chain uses TRBV5-1 and TRBJ2-7, with TRBD1 matching over 9 bases. J gave up 4 bases and V 0 bases, and 8 bases lay outside the gene matches. CDR3 length equals 16 residues. In germline, CDR1 is SGHRS, CDR2 YFSETQ. CDR3 coding DNA: TGCGCCAGCAGCTTGGCGGGGGGACAGGGCCCTTACGAGCAGTACTTC. It translates to CASSLAGGQGPYEQYF.

The gene calls are TRBV6-6 and TRBJ1-1; the D is unclear. In germline, CDR1 is MNHNY, CDR2 SVGAGI (reference sequence). Trimming took off 6 bases at V and 5 bases at J, with 16 bases between the two ends. The CDR3 consists of 14 residues. The chain's CDR3 is CASSGHGFATEAFF. CDR3 DNA: TGTGCCAGCAGCGGTCACGGCTTCGCTACTGAAGCTTTCTTT.

The rearrangement joins TRBV20-1 to TRBJ2-3, with D perhaps matching TRBD2 (6 bases). The germline V gene encodes CDR1 DFQATT and CDR2 SNEGSKA (reference sequence). The CDR3 is 13 amino acids. V dropped 3 bases and J dropped 6 bases, with 13 bases sitting between them. For the CDR3, the DNA is TGCAGTGCTAGTGCCCTAGCGTCCGATACGCAGTATTTT. Protein sequence: CSASALASDTQYF.

The V gene is TRBV29-1, the J gene TRBJ2-7; 14 nucleotides match TRBD2. The end of the DNA is better explained by TRBJ2-4, so the J call may be wrong. The CDR3 totals 18 residues. Germline V gives CDR1 SQVTM, CDR2 ANQGSEA. CDR3 protein: CSVGGGGLAGDYGNIQYF. The CDR3 region has the DNA TGCAGCGTTGGGGGAGGGGGACTAGCGGGAGATTACGGAAACATTCAGTACTTC.

The rearrangement links TRBV12-3 or TRBV12-4 to TRBJ2-7; 10 nucleotides align to TRBD2. The trim removed 5 bases at V and 7 bases at J, leaving 8 bases unmatched. The CDR3 is 14 residues long. DNA of the CDR3: TGTGCCAGCAGTAGACTAGCGGGCCCTCGGGAGCAGTACTTC. It translates to CASSRLAGPREQYF.